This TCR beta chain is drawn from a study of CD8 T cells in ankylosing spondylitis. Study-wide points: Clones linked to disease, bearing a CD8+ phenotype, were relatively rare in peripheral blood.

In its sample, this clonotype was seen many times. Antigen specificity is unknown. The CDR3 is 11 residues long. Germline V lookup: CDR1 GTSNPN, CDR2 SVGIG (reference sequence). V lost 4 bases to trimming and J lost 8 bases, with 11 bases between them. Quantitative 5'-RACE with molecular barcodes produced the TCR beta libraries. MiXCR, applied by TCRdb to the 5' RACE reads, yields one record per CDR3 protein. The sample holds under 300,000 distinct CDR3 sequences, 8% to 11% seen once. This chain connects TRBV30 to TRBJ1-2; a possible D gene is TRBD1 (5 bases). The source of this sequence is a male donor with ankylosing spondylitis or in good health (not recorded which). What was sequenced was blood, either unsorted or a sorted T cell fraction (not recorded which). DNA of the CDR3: TGTGCCTGGATCTCAGGGAGAGGCTACACCTTC. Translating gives CAWISGRGYTF.